One sample yielded the 17 T cell receptor beta chains listed below, sequenced in a study of control samples from healthy donors and cancer patients. Generated by immunoSEQ multiplex PCR, the TCRdb table keeps only in-frame clones and is missing some. The sample contains approximately 20,000 clones, roughly 84% of which appear only once. Sequenced: PBMCs. The receptors were gathered from a woman in her 70s with colorectal cancer.

The V call is TRBV24-1, the J call TRBJ2-6; maybe TRBD2 (5 bases). Germline V gives CDR1 KGHDR, CDR2 SFDVKD. V lost 2 bases, J lost 1 base, and 11 bases lay in between. The CDR3 consists of 17 residues. CDR3 nucleotides: TGTGCCACCAGTGATTCTACGAGGGTTTCTGGGGCCAACGTCCTGACTTTC. Amino acid sequence: CATSDSTRVSGANVLTF.

The V and J genes are TRBV4-3 and TRBJ2-1; D is tentatively TRBD1 or TRBD2 (5 bases each). V was cut by 0 bases and J by 5 bases, with 17 bases left in between. The CDR3 is made up of 17 amino acids. Germline CDR1 and CDR2: LGHNA and YSLEER. The CDR3 sequence: CASSQETVLGENNEQFF. In DNA form, the CDR3 reads TGCGCCAGCAGCCAAGAGACGGTTCTAGGGGAGAACAATGAGCAGTTCTTC.

A few counts support this clone. CDR3 protein: CASSLGGSTAKNIQYF. CDR3 sequence (DNA): TGTGCCAGCAGCTTGGGGGGGTCAACGGCCAAAAACATTCAGTACTTC. The V call is TRBV5-6, the J call TRBJ2-4, with D tentatively TRBD1 or TRBD2 (5 bases each). The germline gives CDR1 SGHDT, CDR2 YYEEEE. Trimming cost V 0 bases and J 1 base, with 11 bases left between them. CDR3 length equals 16 residues. Full variable domain (remainder filled in from reference TRBV5-6 and TRBJ2-4): DAGVTQSPTHLIKTRGQQVTLRCSPKSGHDTVSWYQQALGQGPQFIFQYYEEEERQRGNFPDRFSGHQFPNYSSELNVNALLLGDSALYLCASSLGGSTAKNIQYFGAGTRLSVL.

The J gene is TRBJ2-7, the V gene TRBV4-3; no clear D. The V gene lost 1 base and the J gene lost 0 bases, with 4 bases spanning the gap. The germline gives CDR1 LGHNA, CDR2 YSLEER. CDR3 length equals 13 residues. CDR3 in amino acids: CASSQGPSYEQYF. The CDR3 DNA is TGCGCCAGCAGCCAAGGGCCCTCCTACGAGCAGTACTTC.

CDR3: CASSGGWASYGYTF. DNA of the CDR3: TGTGCCAGCAGCGGGGGGTGGGCCTCCTATGGCTACACCTTC. This chain connects TRBV9 to TRBJ1-2; possible D gene TRBD1, 5 bases. The CDR3 sequence is 14 residues long. Looked up from germline, CDR1 is SGDLS and CDR2 is YYNGEE. Trimming cost V 3 bases and J 4 bases, with 13 bases left between them.

The chain uses TRBV12-3 or TRBV12-4 and TRBJ2-5, with TRBD2 as a possible D gene (6 bases). The CDR3 extends over 13 amino acids. The V gene lost 7 bases and the J gene lost 5 bases, with 14 bases spanning the gap. Here the CDR3 reads CASKRSGTETQYF. DNA of the CDR3: TGTGCCAGCAAGAGGTCAGGGACTGAGACCCAGTACTTC.

The chain combines TRBV19 with TRBJ2-2; possibly TRBD1 for D (6 bases). The germline V and J ends were trimmed by 3 bases and 5 bases, with 13 bases remaining between them. CDR3 length equals 15 residues. Germline CDR1 and CDR2: LNHDA and SQIVND (reference sequence). In nucleotides, the CDR3 is TGTGCCAGTAGTATTGGCAGGGGACAAACCGGGGAGCTGTTTTTT. Amino acids: CASSIGRGQTGELFF.

This clone showed up just once. Here the CDR3 reads CASSLRNSGNQPQHF. The CDR3 DNA reads TGTGCCAGCAGTTTAAGGAATTCAGGCAATCAGCCCCAGCATTTT. The rearrangement joins TRBV27 to TRBJ1-5; D unclear. The germline V gene encodes CDR1 MNHEY and CDR2 SMNVEV (reference sequence). CDR3 size: 15 residues. The V and J ends lost 2 bases and 2 bases respectively, with 10 bases between them.

The chain links TRBV4-1 to TRBJ1-2; D is ambiguous. This CDR3 has 15 amino acids. Germline assignment: CDR1 MGHRA and CDR2 YSYEKL. V lost 1 base to trimming and J lost 0 bases, with 9 bases between them. CDR3: CASSQAAGPNYGYTF. The CDR3 DNA is TGCGCCAGCAGCCAAGCGGCAGGACCTAACTATGGCTACACCTTC.

The chain carries TRBV5-1 and TRBJ1-2; 8 bases agree with TRBD1. J lost 8 bases, V lost 4 bases, and 10 bases had no gene match. This CDR3 is built from 14 residues. The V gene's germline CDR1 is SGHRS and CDR2 YFSETQ. DNA for the CDR3: TGCGCCAGCAGCACCACGCAGGGGGCGCAGGGCTACACCTTC. Its translation: CASSTTQGAQGYTF.

This clone appeared once. The rearrangement links TRBV4-2 to TRBJ2-5, with a tentative D call TRBD2 (7 bases). This CDR3 has 14 residues. V gave up 3 bases and J gave up 4 bases, with 12 bases separating them. From germline, CDR1 is LGHNA and CDR2 YNFKEQ. DNA for the CDR3: TGTGCCAGCAGCCACGGAGGGGGGGGAGAGACCCAGTACTTC. The encoded protein is CASSHGGGGETQYF.

This clone has only a few counts. V and J are TRBV4-2 and TRBJ2-3, with D unresolved. This CDR3 spans 19 amino acids. V lost 0 bases, J lost 1 base, and 20 bases lay in between. CDR1 and CDR2 (germline): LGHNA, YNFKEQ. CDR3 amino acids: CASSQDSFGLTLGTDTQYF. The DNA of the CDR3 is TGTGCCAGCAGCCAAGATAGCTTTGGTCTGACCCTAGGCACAGATACGCAGTATTTT.

This clone was picked up one time. This chain joins TRBV5-1 and TRBJ2-2, with D perhaps matching TRBD1 or TRBD2 (5 bases each). CDR3 length: 14 residues. From germline, CDR1 is SGHRS and CDR2 YFSETQ. The V end was cut by 3 bases, the J end by 6 bases, with 12 bases between. Written as DNA, the CDR3 is TGCGCCAGCAGCTCTGGGGACGTGGCCGGGGAGCTGTTTTTT. Amino acids: CASSSGDVAGELFF.

V and J are TRBV3-1 (or the pseudogene TRBV3-2) and TRBJ2-7; D uncertain. CDR1 and CDR2 (germline): LGHDT, YNNKEL (reference sequence). The V and J ends lost 3 bases and 5 bases respectively, with 5 bases between them. The CDR3 has 11 amino acids. The DNA for the CDR3 is TGTGCCAGCAGCCAGAGTCACGAGCAGTACTTC. Translated: CASSQSHEQYF.

This clone was seen just once. The chain carries TRBV6-4 and TRBJ2-5; 7 positions match TRBD2. The CDR3 contains 11 residues. The V gene's germline CDR1 is MRHNA and CDR2 SNTAGT. Germline trimming cut 7 bases from V and 5 bases from J; bases unmatched to any gene: 1. DNA of the CDR3: TGTGCCAGCAACGGGAGGGAGACCCAGTACTTC. It translates to CASNGRETQYF.

The chain combines TRBV7-9 with TRBJ2-7; 9 nucleotides align to TRBD2. Per the germline V gene, CDR1 is SEHNR and CDR2 is FQNEAQ (reference sequence). V shed 2 bases, J shed 4 bases, and the junction held 9 bases outside the gene matches. The CDR3 loop spans 16 amino acids. The CDR3 spells CASSLSGGRALYEQYF. The CDR3 nucleotides read TGTGCCAGCAGCTTATCCGGCGGGAGGGCCCTTTACGAGCAGTACTTC.

The chain recombines TRBV10-3 with TRBJ2-7; 10 bases line up with TRBD1. The CDR3 is made up of 14 amino acids. The V and J ends lost 7 bases and 2 bases, in that order; junction bases with no gene match: 5. Germline V lookup: CDR1 ENHRY, CDR2 SYGVKD. DNA of the CDR3: TGTGCCATCACCTTGGACAGGGGGACCTACGAGCAGTACTTC. This sequence encodes CAITLDRGTYEQYF.